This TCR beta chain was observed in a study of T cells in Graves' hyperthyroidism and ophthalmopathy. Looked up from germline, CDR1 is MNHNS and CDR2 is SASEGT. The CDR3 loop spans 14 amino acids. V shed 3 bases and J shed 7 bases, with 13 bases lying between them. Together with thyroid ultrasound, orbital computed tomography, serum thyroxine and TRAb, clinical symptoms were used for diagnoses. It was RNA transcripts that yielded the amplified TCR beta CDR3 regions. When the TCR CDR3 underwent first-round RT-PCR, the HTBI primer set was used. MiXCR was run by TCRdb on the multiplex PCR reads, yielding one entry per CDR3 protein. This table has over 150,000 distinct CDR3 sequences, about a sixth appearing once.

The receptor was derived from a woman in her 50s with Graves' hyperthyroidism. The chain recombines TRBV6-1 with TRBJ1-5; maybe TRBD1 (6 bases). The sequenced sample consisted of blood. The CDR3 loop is CASSDELGAQPQHF. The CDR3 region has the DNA TGTGCCAGCAGTGACGAGTTGGGGGCCCAGCCCCAGCATTTT.